This T cell receptor beta chain is from a study of glioma-infiltrating T cells. Of note for this clonotype: Being one base from a much bigger clone, this may be a read error.

Germline CDR1 is MDHEN and CDR2 is SYDVKM. V gave up 2 bases and J gave up 2 bases; unmatched junction bases: 5. This CDR3 has 16 amino acids. TCR alpha and beta CDR3 regions were amplified from RNA using iRepertoire nested multiplex PCR. MiXCR, applied by TCRdb to the multiplex PCR reads, yields one record per CDR3 protein. The sample contains under 200,000 distinct CDR3 sequences, about 40% of which appear only once. The clonotype originates from a human donor with low-grade glioma or glioblastoma, undergoing nonglioma brain surgery, or in good health (not recorded which). Specimen: glioma tissue, nonneoplastic brain tissue, or PBMCs (not recorded which). V usage is TRBV28 and J usage is TRBJ2-3, with 9 nucleotides matching TRBD2. This CDR3 reads CASSLGLAGITDTQYF. The CDR3 region has the DNA TGTGCCAGCAGTTTAGGCCTAGCGGGAATCACAGATACGCAGTATTTT.